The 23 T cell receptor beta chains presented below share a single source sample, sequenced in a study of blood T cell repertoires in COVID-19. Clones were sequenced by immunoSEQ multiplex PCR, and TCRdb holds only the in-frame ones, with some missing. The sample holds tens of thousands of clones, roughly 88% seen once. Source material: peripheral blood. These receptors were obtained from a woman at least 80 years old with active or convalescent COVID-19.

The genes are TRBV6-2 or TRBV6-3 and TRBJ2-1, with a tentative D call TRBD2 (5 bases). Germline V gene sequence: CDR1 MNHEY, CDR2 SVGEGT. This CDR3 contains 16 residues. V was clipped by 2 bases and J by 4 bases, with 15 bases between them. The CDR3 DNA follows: TGTGCCAGCAGTTACGGGTGGTCGGGGAGTTACAATGAGCAGTTCTTC. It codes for CASSYGWSGSYNEQFF.

CDR3 in amino acids: CASSYGRGDNEQYF. CDR3 DNA: TGTGCCAGCAGTTACGGCAGGGGCGATAACGAGCAGTACTTC. V is TRBV6-5 and J is TRBJ2-7, with D tentatively TRBD1 (6 bases). There are 14 residues in the CDR3. Trimming pared 2 bases from V and 5 bases from J, leaving 13 bases between. The germline V gene encodes CDR1 MNHEY and CDR2 SVGAGI.

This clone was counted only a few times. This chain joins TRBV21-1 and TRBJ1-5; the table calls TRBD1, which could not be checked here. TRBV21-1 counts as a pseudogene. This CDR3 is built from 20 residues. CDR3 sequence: CASSKEGDRGDQARGQPQHF. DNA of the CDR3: TGTGCCAGCAGCAAAGAGGGGGACAGGGGCGACCAGGCGAGGGGGCAGCCCCAGCATTTT.

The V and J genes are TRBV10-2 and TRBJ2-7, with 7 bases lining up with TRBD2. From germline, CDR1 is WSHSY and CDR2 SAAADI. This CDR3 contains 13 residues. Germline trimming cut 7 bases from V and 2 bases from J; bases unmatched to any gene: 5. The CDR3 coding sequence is TGCGCCAGCACCGGTACTAGCGCCTACGAGCAGTACTTC. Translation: CASTGTSAYEQYF.

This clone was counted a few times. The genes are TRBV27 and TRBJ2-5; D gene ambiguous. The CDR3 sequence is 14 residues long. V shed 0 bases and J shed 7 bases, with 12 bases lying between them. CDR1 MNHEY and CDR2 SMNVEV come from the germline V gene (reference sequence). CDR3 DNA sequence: TGTGCCAGCAGTTTATCCTCTCTAGGTCTGACCCAGTACTTC. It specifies CASSLSSLGLTQYF.

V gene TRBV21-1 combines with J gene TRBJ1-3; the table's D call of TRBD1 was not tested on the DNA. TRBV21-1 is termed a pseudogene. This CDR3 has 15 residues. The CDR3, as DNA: TGTGCCAGCAGCAAAGGGGCAGGGGTAGGAAACACCATATATTTT. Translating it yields CASSKGAGVGNTIYF.

This CDR3 is CASSFPRGSGEKLFF. The CDR3 nucleotides read TGTGCCAGCAGTTTTCCCCGCGGCTCTGGTGAAAAACTGTTTTTT. V usage is TRBV28 and J usage is TRBJ1-4; D not resolved. The CDR3 runs 15 residues. The germline V gene encodes CDR1 MDHEN and CDR2 SYDVKM. Trimming removed 3 bases from V and 7 bases from J, with 15 bases in between.

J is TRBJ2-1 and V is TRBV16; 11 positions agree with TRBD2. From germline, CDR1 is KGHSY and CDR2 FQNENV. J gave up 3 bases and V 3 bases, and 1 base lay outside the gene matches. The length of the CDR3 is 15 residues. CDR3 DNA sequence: TGTGCCAGCAGCCATGGGACTAGCGGCTACAATGAGCAGTTCTTC. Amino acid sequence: CASSHGTSGYNEQFF.

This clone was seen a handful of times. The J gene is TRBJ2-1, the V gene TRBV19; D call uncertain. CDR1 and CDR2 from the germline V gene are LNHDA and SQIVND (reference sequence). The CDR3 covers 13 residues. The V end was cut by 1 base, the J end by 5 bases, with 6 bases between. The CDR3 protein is CASSIGQNNEQFF. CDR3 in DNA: TGTGCCAGTAGTATAGGTCAGAACAATGAGCAGTTCTTC.

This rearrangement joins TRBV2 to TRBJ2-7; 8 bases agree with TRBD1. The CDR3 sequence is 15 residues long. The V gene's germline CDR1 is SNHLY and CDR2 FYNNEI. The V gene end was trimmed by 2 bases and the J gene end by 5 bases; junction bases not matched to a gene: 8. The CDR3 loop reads CASSEPRTGLDEQYF. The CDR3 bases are TGTGCCAGCAGTGAACCACGGACAGGGCTTGACGAGCAGTACTTC.

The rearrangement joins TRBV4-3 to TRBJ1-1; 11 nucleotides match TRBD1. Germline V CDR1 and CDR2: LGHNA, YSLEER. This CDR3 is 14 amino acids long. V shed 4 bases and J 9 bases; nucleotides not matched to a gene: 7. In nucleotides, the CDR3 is TGCGCCAGCAGCCTTGGGACAGGGGGTGATCAAGCTTTCTTT. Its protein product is CASSLGTGGDQAFF.

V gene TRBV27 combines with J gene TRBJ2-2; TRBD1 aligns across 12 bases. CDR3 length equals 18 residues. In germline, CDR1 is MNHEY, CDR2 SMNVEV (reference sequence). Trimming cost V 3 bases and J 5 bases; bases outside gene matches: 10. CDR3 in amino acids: CASSFRIPGQGATGELFF. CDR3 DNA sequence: TGTGCCAGCAGTTTTCGCATTCCGGGACAGGGGGCGACCGGGGAGCTGTTTTTT.

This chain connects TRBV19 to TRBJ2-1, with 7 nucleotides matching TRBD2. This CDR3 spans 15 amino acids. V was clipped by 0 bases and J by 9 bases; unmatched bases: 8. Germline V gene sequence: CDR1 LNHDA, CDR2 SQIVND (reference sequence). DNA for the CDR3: TGTGCCAGTAGTATAGAGGACGGGAGGACCGGTGAGCAGTTCTTC. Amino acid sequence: CASSIEDGRTGEQFF.

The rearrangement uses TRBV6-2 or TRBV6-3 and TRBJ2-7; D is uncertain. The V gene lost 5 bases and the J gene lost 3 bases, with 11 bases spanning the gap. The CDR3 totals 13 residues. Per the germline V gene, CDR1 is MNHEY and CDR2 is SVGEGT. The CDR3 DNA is TGTGCCAGCAGTCCCGACGGGTACTACGAGCAGTACTTC. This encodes CASSPDGYYEQYF.

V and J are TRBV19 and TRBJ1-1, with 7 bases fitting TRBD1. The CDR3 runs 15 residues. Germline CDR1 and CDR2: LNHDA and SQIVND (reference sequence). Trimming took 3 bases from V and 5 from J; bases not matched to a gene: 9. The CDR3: CASSIGMGRGTEAFF. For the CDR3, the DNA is TGTGCCAGTAGTATTGGGATGGGCAGGGGGACTGAAGCTTTCTTT.

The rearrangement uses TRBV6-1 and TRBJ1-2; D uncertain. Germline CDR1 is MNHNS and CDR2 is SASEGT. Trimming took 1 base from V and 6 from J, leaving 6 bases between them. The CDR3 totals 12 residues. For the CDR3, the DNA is TGTGCCAGCAGTGAAGGGCGGAATGGCTACACCTTC. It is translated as CASSEGRNGYTF.

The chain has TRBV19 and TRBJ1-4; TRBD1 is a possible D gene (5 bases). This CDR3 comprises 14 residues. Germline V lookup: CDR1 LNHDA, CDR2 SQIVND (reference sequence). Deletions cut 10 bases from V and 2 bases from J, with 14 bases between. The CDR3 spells CATGVIGTNEKLFF. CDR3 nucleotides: TGTGCCACGGGGGTGATAGGGACTAATGAAAAACTGTTTTTT.

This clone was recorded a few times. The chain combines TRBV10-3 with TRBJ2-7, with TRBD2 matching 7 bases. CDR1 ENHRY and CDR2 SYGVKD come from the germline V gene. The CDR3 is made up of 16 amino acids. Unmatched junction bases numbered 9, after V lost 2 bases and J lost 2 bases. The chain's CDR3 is CAISEAIGLAAYEQYF. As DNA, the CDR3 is TGTGCCATCAGTGAGGCCATTGGGCTAGCGGCCTACGAGCAGTACTTC.

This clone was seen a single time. CDR3 amino acids: CASSPLPLAGGVETQYF. The DNA of the CDR3 is TGTGCCAGCAGCCCCCTTCCCCTAGCGGGGGGGGTAGAGACCCAGTACTTC. This chain connects TRBV9 to TRBJ2-5; 12 nucleotides agree with TRBD2. This CDR3 is 17 amino acids long. Germline values: CDR1 SGDLS, CDR2 YYNGEE. J gave up 4 bases and V 4 bases, and 11 bases lay outside the gene matches.

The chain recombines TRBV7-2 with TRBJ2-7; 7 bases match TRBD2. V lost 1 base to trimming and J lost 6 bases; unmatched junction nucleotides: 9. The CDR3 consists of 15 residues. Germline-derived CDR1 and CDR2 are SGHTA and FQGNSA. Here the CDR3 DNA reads TGTGCCAGCAGCTTAGGATGGGCGGGGGTATCCGAGCAGTACTTC. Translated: CASSLGWAGVSEQYF.

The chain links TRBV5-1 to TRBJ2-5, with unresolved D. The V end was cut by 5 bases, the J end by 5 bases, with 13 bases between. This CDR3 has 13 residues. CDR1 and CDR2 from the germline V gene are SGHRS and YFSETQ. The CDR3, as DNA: TGCGCCAGCAGAAGAGGAAGTCTTGAGACCCAGTACTTC. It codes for CASRRGSLETQYF.

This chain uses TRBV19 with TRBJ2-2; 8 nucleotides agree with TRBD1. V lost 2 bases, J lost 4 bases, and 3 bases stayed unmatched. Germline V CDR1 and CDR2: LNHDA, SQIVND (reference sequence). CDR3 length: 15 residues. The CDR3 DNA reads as TGTGCCAGTAGTATAAGGACAGGGTCCACCGGGGAGCTGTTTTTT. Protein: CASSIRTGSTGELFF.

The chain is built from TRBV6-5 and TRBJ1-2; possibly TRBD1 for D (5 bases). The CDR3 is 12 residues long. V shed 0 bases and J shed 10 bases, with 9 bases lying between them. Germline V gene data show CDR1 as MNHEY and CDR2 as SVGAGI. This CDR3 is CASSYSQGYYTF. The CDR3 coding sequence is TGTGCCAGCAGTTACTCGCAGGGTTACTACACCTTC.